The clone carrying this T cell receptor (beta chain) has just one count. This sample was included in a study of blood T cell repertoires in COVID-19. The overall study: Samples came from the United States, Italy and Spain, spanning acute and convalescent COVID-19.

Under the authors' procedure: The authors estimated nucleated cell counts from reference gene primer amplification. Libraries were prepared by immunoSEQ multiplex PCR; TCRdb keeps only in-frame clonotypes and omits some of them. V and J calls and clone size are given by that table; D and trimming were obtained from the DNA. Altogether 150,000 to 200,000 clones are present, roughly 91% being singletons, with the ten largest covering roughly 2%. The sequenced sample was peripheral blood. The sequence was collected from a man aged 50 to 59 who had recovered from COVID-19.

The CDR3 nucleotides are TGTGCCAGCAGCTTAGCTGGGGGAGGCACTGAAGCTTTCTTT. Amino acid sequence: CASSLAGGGTEAFF. J is TRBJ1-1 and V is TRBV7-8; possibly TRBD1 for D (5 bases). The CDR3 totals 14 residues. Trimming left V 0 bases short and J 4 bases short, with 9 bases between. Germline V gene sequence: CDR1 SGHVS, CDR2 FQNEAQ.